The next 9 T cell receptor beta chains were all read from a single sample in a study of cytomegalovirus exposure and HLA in healthy donors. Primers for the PCR totalled 60 Vbeta and 13 Jbeta. The assay was immunoSEQ multiplex PCR, and TCRdb's table has in-frame clones only and misses some. Found here are 140,000 to 150,000 clones, just under 75% of them singletons; the top ten hold 1.6%. The source material was PBMCs. The receptor source for this set is a woman between 18 and 29 years old in good health and CMV-seronegative.

The chain links TRBV28 to TRBJ1-2; perhaps TRBD1 as D (5 bases). Trimming pared 6 bases from V and 4 bases from J, leaving 15 bases between. The CDR3 contains 14 residues. Germline V gives CDR1 MDHEN, CDR2 SYDVKM. CDR3 residues: CASRRFDSRYGYTF. CDR3 bases: TGTGCCAGCAGGCGATTCGACAGTCGCTATGGCTACACCTTC.

In its sample, this clone was seen a few times. V usage is TRBV11-3 and J usage is TRBJ1-3; the match to TRBD1 covers 7 bases. This CDR3 is 14 amino acids long. The V gene's germline CDR1 is SGHNT and CDR2 YENEEA. J gave up 2 bases and V 5 bases, and 3 bases lay outside the gene matches. CDR3 DNA: TGTGCCAGCAGCCACGGGACAGCTGGAAACACCATATATTTT. Its translation: CASSHGTAGNTIYF.

Turning to this clone: Its ends do not fully match the called genes, so a read error is possible. The rearrangement joins TRBV7-9 to TRBJ2-4, with 9 bases matching TRBD2. This CDR3 is 15 amino acids long. Germline values: CDR1 SEHNR, CDR2 FQNEAQ (reference sequence). The DNA of the CDR3 is TGTTCCAGCAGTCGACTAGCGGTAGCCAAAAACATTCAGTACTTC. Its protein product is CSSSRLAVAKNIQYF.

This clone was picked up a small number of times. The chain joins TRBV4-3 to TRBJ2-3; no definite D call. V shed 8 bases and J shed 6 bases, with 15 bases lying between them. Germline CDR1 is LGHNA and CDR2 is YSLEER. CDR3 length: 13 amino acids. CDR3 residues: CASARVTGDTQYF. CDR3 sequence (DNA): TGCGCCAGCGCGAGAGTTACGGGTGATACGCAGTATTTT.

The genes are TRBV2 and TRBJ2-1; 10 nucleotides align to TRBD2. J was trimmed by 4 bases and V by 7 bases; bases with no gene match: 4. Germline V CDR1 and CDR2: SNHLY, FYNNEI. This CDR3 spans 14 amino acids. CDR3 DNA sequence: TGTGCCAGCACTGAGCGGGGGGGTTACAATGAGCAGTTCTTC. The encoded protein is CASTERGGYNEQFF. Variable domain in full (rest from reference TRBV2 and TRBJ2-1): EPEVTQTPSHQVTQMGQEVILRCVPISNHLYFYWYRQILGQKVEFLVSFYNNEISEKSEIFDDQFSVERPDGSNFTLKIRSTKLEDSAMYFCASTERGGYNEQFFGPGTRLTVL.

The rearrangement uses TRBV5-6 and TRBJ2-1; tentatively, D is TRBD2 (5 bases). The CDR3 is 13 amino acids. V lost 2 bases and J lost 7, with 10 bases in between. Germline V lookup: CDR1 SGHDT, CDR2 YYEEEE. CDR3 sequence (DNA): TGTGCCAGCAGCTTCCGACCGGGGAATGAGCAGTTCTTC. This gives the protein CASSFRPGNEQFF.

The rearrangement links TRBV11-2 to TRBJ1-1; TRBD1 agrees at 11 bases. Germline assignment: CDR1 SGHAT and CDR2 FQNNGV. Trimming removed 5 bases from V and 5 bases from J; junction bases left unmatched: 7. The CDR3 is made up of 15 amino acids. The CDR3 sequence: CASSLSGTGGTEAFF. The DNA for the CDR3 is TGTGCCAGCAGCCTCTCTGGGACAGGGGGAACTGAAGCTTTCTTT.

This clone was seen only a few times. J is TRBJ2-3 and V is TRBV5-1, with a weak D call TRBD1 (7 bases). V lost 4 bases and J 5 bases, leaving 23 bases between the germline ends. CDR3 length: 17 residues. Germline CDR1 is SGHRS and CDR2 is YFSETQ. The CDR3 DNA is TGCGCCAGCAGCGTGGGGGGAGACAGGGTAGGACTAGATACGCAGTATTTT. This codes for CASSVGGDRVGLDTQYF.

This clone turned up a few times. The chain joins TRBV4-1 to TRBJ1-2; the D gene is possibly TRBD1 (5 bases). Trimming took 1 base from V and 8 from J, leaving 20 bases between them. This CDR3 contains 16 residues. Germline lookup yields CDR1 MGHRA and CDR2 YSYEKL. CDR3 DNA: TGCGCCAGCAGCCAAGCACCCTGGGCAGGGCCGGGCGGCTACACCTTC. This translates into CASSQAPWAGPGGYTF.